The 2 T cell receptor beta chains in this list originate from one sample, sequenced in a study of blood T cell repertoires in COVID-19. TCRdb's table, derived via immunoSEQ multiplex PCR, lists solely in-frame clones and lacks some. The table shows about 300,000 clones, with around 88% occurring only once. The specimen was peripheral blood. These receptors came from a woman in her forties or fifties with acute or convalescent COVID-19.

V is TRBV30 and J is TRBJ1-2; 7 nucleotides agree with TRBD1. CDR3 length: 13 residues. V was clipped by 5 bases and J by 7 bases; unmatched bases: 10. Germline V lookup: CDR1 GTSNPN, CDR2 SVGIG (reference sequence). The CDR3 spells CAWGKTGFGGYTF. CDR3 nucleotide sequence: TGTGCCTGGGGGAAGACAGGGTTCGGTGGCTACACCTTC.

This clone was counted a single time. The rearrangement links TRBV6-1 to TRBJ2-5; D is possibly TRBD2 (8 bases). Germline loops: CDR1 MNHNS, CDR2 SASEGT. The CDR3 extends over 18 amino acids. V lost 4 bases, J lost 5 bases, and 26 bases lay in between. CDR3 bases: TGTGCCAGCAGTGGCCGGACAGGCCGGACTAGCCTTACGGAGACCCAGTACTTC. Protein sequence: CASSGRTGRTSLTETQYF.